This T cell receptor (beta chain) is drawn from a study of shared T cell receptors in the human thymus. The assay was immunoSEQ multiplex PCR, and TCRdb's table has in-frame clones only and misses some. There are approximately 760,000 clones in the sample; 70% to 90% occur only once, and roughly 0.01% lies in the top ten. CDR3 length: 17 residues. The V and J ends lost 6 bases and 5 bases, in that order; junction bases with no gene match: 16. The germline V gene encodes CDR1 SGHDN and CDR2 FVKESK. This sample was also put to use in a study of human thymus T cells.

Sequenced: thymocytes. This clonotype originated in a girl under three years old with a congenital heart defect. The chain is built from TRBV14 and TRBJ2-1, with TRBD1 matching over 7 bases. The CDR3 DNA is TGTGCCAGCAGACCCGCGGACCGGGACAGCAAGGACAATGAGCAGTTCTTC. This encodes CASRPADRDSKDNEQFF. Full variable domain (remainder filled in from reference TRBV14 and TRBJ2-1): EAGVTQFPSHSVIEKGQTVTLRCDPISGHDNLYWYRRVMGKEIKFLLHFVKESKQDESGMPNNRFLAERTGGTYSTLKVQPAELEDSGVYFCASRPADRDSKDNEQFFGPGTRLTVL.